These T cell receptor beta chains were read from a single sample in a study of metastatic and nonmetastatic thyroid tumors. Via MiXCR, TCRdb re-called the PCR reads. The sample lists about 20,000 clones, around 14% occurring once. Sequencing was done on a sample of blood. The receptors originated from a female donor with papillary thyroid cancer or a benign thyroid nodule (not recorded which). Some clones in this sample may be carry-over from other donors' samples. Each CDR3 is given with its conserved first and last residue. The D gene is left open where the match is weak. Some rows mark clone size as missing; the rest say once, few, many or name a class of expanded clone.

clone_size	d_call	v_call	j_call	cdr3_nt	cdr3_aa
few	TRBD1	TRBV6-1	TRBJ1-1	TGTGCCAGCAGGGGAGGGACAGGGATAATGAATACTGAAGCTTTCTTT	CASRGGTGIMNTEAFF
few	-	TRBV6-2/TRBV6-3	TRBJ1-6	TGTGCCAGCAGTTACGGCGGGGGGGCTCGGAATTCACCCCTCCACTTT	CASSYGGGARNSPLHF
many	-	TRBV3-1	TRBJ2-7	TGTGCCAGCAGCCTCCAGCAGGGCTACGAGCAGTACTTC	CASSLQQGYEQYF
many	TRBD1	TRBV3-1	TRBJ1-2	TGTGCCAGCAGCCAAGTCTCCAGAACAGGGGGCGCACAGGGCTACACCTTC	CASSQVSRTGGAQGYTF
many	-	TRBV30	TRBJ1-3	TGTGCCTGGAGTGTTGGCAGCTCAACGGGAAACACCATATATTTT	CAWSVGSSTGNTIYF
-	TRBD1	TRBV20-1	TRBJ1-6	TGCAGTGCCGCGCGGGACAGGGGAAATTCACCCCTCCACTTT	CSAARDRGNSPLHF
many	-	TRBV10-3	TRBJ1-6	TGTGCCATCAGCCGAGGAGGGGCCAATTCACCCCTCCACTTT	CAISRGGANSPLHF
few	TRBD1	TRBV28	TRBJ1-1	TGTGCCAGCATCCAGCAGGGGGCAAACACTGAAGCTTTCTTT	CASIQQGANTEAFF
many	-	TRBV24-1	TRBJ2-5	TGTGCCACCAGTGATTTAGTAGGGGCAGAGACCCAGTACTTC	CATSDLVGAETQYF
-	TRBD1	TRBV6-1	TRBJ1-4	TGTGCCAGCAGCCAGCCGGGACAGGGGTCCGAAAAACTGTTTTTT	CASSQPGQGSEKLFF
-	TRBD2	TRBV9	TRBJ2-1	TGTGCCAGCAGCGCCCGCGGGAGGGGCGATGAGCAGTTCTTC	CASSARGRGDEQFF
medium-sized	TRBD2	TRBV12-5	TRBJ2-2	TGTGCTAGTGGTTGTTGCCCGCCGGGACTAACCGGGGAGCTGTTTTTT	CASGCCPPGLTGELFF
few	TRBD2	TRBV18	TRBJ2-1	TGTGCCAGCTCACAAGGGAGGGGCGACTACAATGAGCAGTTCTTC	CASSQGRGDYNEQFF
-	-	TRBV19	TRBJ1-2	TGTGCCAGTAGTCACTCCGGAGTTAACTATGGCTACACCTTC	CASSHSGVNYGYTF
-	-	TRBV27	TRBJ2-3	TGTGCCAGCAGTATCACAGGTTCAGATACGCAGTATTTT	CASSITGSDTQYF
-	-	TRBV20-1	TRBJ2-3	TGCAGTACTTCTCGGGCTAGCAAAAGCACAGATACGCAGTATTTT	CSTSRASKSTDTQYF
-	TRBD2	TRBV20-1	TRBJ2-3	TGCAGTCCCCTTGGCCTAGGGGCTAGCGGGGGGGAAAGCACAGATACGCAGTATTTT	CSPLGLGASGGESTDTQYF
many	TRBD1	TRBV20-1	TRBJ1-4	TGCAGTGCCCTCGACAGGGTTGGGGAAAAACTGTTTTTT	CSALDRVGEKLFF
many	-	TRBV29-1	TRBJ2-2	TGCAGCATTGAACTAGCAGGAGGGAGATCCGGGGAGCTGTTTTTT	CSIELAGGRSGELFF
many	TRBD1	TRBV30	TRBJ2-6	TGTGCCTGGAGTGTCGGGGACAGCTACTCTGGGGCCAACGTCCTGACTTTC	CAWSVGDSYSGANVLTF
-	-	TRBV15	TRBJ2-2	TGTGCCACCAGCATGACCTTCGGGCTGGCCGGGGGTCCCGGGGAGCTGTTTTTT	CATSMTFGLAGGPGELFF
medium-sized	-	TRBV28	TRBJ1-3	TGTGCCAGCAGTTTAGAAGATGGGTCCTCTGGAAACACCATATATTTT	CASSLEDGSSGNTIYF
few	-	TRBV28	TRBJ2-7	TGTGCCAGCAGTCCAAGAAGATACGAGCAGTACTTC	CASSPRRYEQYF
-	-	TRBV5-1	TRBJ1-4	TGCGCCAGCAGCGCCATTCAGGGATCATTTGAAAAACTGTTTTTT	CASSAIQGSFEKLFF
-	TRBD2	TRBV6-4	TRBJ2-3	TGTGCCAGCACCTCTAGCGGGGGAGAGACCCAGTATTTT	CASTSSGGETQYF
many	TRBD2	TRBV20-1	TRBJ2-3	TGCAGTGCTAAGATACTAGCGGGGAGGTCGGATACGCAGTATTTT	CSAKILAGRSDTQYF
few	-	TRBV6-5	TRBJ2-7	TGTGCCAGCAGTTACTCCCAGAACTACGAGCAGTACTTC	CASSYSQNYEQYF
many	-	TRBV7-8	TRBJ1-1	TGTGCCAGCAGCTTAGCGGGGATCGGGAACACTGAAGCTTTCTTT	CASSLAGIGNTEAFF
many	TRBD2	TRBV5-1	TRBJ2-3	TGCGCCAGCAGCTTGGTTGCGGGAGGGTCCGGAGATACGCAGTATTTT	CASSLVAGGSGDTQYF
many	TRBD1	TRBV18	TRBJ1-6	TGTGCCAGCTCACCAGTGGGACAGGGGTTTTCACCCCTCCACTTT	CASSPVGQGFSPLHF
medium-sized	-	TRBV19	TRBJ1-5	TGTGCCAGTAGGGCAGAGGTTGTGGATCAGCCCCAGCATTTT	CASRAEVVDQPQHF
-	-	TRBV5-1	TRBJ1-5	TGCGCCAGCAGCCCTGAGGGGAGGGGAAGTCAGCCCCAGCATTTT	CASSPEGRGSQPQHF
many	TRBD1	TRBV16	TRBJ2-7	TGTGCCAGCAGACGAAGGGACAGGGGCCACGAGCAGTACTTC	CASRRRDRGHEQYF
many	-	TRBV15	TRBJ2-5	TGTGCCACCAGCAGAGTCCTTCGGCCGGGAGTTAGGAAAGAGACCCAGTACTTC	CATSRVLRPGVRKETQYF
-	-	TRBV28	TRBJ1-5	TGTGCCAGCACCCGGGGAGGAGATCAGCCCCAGCATTTT	CASTRGGDQPQHF